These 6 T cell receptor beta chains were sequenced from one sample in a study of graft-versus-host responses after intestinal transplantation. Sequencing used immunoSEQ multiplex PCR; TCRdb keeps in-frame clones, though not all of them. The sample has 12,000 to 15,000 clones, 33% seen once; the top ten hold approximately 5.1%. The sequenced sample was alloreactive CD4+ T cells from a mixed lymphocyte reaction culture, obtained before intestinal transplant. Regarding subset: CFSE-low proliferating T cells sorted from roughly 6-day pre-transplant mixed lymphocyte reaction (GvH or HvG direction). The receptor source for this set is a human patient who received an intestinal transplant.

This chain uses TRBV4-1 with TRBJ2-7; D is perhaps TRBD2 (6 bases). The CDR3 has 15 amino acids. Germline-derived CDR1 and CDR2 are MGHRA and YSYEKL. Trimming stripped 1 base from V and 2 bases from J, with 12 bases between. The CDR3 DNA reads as TGCGCCAGCAGCCAAGGCCTAGCGATAACCTACGAGCAGTACTTC. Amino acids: CASSQGLAITYEQYF.

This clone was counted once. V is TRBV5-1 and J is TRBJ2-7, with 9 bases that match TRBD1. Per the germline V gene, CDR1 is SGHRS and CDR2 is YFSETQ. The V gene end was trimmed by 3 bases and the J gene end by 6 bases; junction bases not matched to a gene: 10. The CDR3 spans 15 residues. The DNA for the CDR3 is TGCGCCAGCAGCTCTTCCGGGACAGGGCTGCGCGAGCAGTACTTC. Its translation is CASSSSGTGLREQYF.

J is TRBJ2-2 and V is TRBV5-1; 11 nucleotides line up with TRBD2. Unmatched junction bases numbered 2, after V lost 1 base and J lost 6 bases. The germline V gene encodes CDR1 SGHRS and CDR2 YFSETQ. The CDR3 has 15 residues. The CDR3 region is CASSLKLAGAGELFF. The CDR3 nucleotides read TGCGCCAGCAGCTTGAAACTAGCGGGAGCCGGGGAGCTGTTTTTT.

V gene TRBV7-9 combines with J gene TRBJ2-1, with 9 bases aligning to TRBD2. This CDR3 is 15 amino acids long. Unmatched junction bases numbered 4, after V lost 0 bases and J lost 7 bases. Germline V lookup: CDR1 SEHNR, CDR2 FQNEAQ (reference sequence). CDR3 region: CASSLASSGRNEQFF. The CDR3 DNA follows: TGTGCCAGCAGCTTAGCGTCCAGCGGGAGGAATGAGCAGTTCTTC.

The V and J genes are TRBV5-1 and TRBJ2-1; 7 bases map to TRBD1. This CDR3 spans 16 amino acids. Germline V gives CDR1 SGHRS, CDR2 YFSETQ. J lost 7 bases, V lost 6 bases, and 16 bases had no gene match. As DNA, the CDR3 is TGCGCCAGCACTAGGATTGAGACAGGGTGGTTAAATGAGCAGTTCTTC. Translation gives CASTRIETGWLNEQFF.

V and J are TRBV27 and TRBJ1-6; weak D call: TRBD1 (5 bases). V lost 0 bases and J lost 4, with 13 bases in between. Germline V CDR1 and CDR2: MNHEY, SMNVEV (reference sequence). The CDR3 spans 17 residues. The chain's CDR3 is CASSLSRGAEYNSPLHF. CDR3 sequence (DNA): TGTGCCAGCAGTTTATCGCGCGGGGCTGAGTATAATTCACCCCTCCACTTT.